Following are 2 T cell receptor beta chains from one sample sequenced in a study of cytomegalovirus exposure and HLA in healthy donors. 60 Vbeta and 13 Jbeta primers were used in PCR. Assay: immunoSEQ multiplex PCR; the TCRdb copy retains only in-frame clones and omits some. The repertoire has roughly 160,000 clones, just under 80% of them found once; the top ten carry 1.3%. Sequencing used PBMCs. These TCRs come from a woman aged 45-65 years in good health and CMV-seronegative.

CDR3 loop: CASSVSTATDTQYF. The CDR3 bases are TGTGCCAGCAGTGTATCGACAGCAACAGATACGCAGTATTTT. The gene calls are TRBV28 and TRBJ2-3; D possibly corresponds to TRBD1 (5 bases). The CDR3 runs 14 residues. Germline loops: CDR1 MDHEN, CDR2 SYDVKM. V was shortened by 5 bases and J by 3 bases, with 12 bases between the two germline ends.

The chain joins TRBV7-6 to TRBJ2-7, with 8 bases that match TRBD1. Germline V gene lookup returns CDR1 SGHVS and CDR2 FNYEAQ. This CDR3 comprises 15 residues. Trimming removed 0 bases from V and 3 bases from J; junction bases left unmatched: 4. CDR3 region: CASSLALGTGYEQYF. The CDR3 DNA is TGTGCCAGCAGCTTAGCCCTGGGGACAGGCTACGAGCAGTACTTC.